The present TCR beta chain was sequenced within a study of sequential checkpoint blockade in melanoma. About the research overall: After both sequences, patients received maintenance nivolumab.

Indicated treatment: randomized to nivolumab then ipilimumab (arm A) or the reverse (arm B). Using immunoSEQ multiplex PCR, the repertoire was profiled, and TCRdb retains in-frame clones only, with some absent. The top ten hold 22% of the sample, which has about 29,000 clones, over 60% seen once. The sequence was collected from a human donor with melanoma. This specimen was CD8+ T cells sorted from blood (inferred from file names), taken from a patient given nivolumab and ipilimumab in sequence.

The DNA of the CDR3 is TGCGCCAGCAGCACGGGGGAAAACACTGAAGCTTTCTTT. Protein: CASSTGENTEAFF. The gene calls are TRBV5-1 and TRBJ1-1; weak D call: TRBD1 (5 bases). V lost 4 bases and J 2 bases, leaving 9 bases between the germline ends. The CDR3 covers 13 residues. Germline lookup yields CDR1 SGHRS and CDR2 YFSETQ.